These 14 T cell receptor beta chains share one sample of origin, sequenced in a study of blood T cell repertoires in COVID-19. The table came from immunoSEQ multiplex PCR; TCRdb's copy has only in-frame clones and leaves some out. This table has about 250,000 clones, around 86% appearing once. The material sequenced was PBMCs or T cells enriched from blood (not recorded which). All receptors come from a man aged 35 to 55 who had recovered from COVID-19.

This clone was observed once. The J gene is TRBJ2-1, the V gene TRBV5-1, with 7 bases matching TRBD2. The germline V gene encodes CDR1 SGHRS and CDR2 YFSETQ. V lost 0 bases and J lost 8; bases outside the gene matches: 8. This CDR3 region has 15 residues. The CDR3 DNA reads TGCGCCAGCAGCTTGGAGGGCGGGAGTGGCGATGAGCAGTTCTTC. Amino acids: CASSLEGGSGDEQFF.

V gene TRBV5-1 combines with J gene TRBJ2-5, with TRBD2 matching over 13 bases. J was trimmed by 4 bases and V by 2 bases; bases with no gene match: 8. The CDR3 extends over 17 amino acids. Germline values: CDR1 SGHRS, CDR2 YFSETQ. The CDR3 loop is CASSFLGLAGVGETQYF. CDR3 sequence (DNA): TGCGCCAGCAGCTTTCTTGGACTAGCGGGAGTTGGAGAGACCCAGTACTTC.

This clone occurred once. The chain recombines TRBV5-1 with TRBJ2-5, with TRBD2 matching 8 bases. V dropped 1 base and J dropped 5; count of bases not matched to a gene: 4. The CDR3 loop spans 14 amino acids. Looked up from germline, CDR1 is SGHRS and CDR2 is YFSETQ. CDR3 amino acids: CASSLLGRDETQYF. CDR3 nucleotide sequence: TGCGCCAGCAGCTTGCTCGGGAGGGACGAGACCCAGTACTTC.

This clone was observed many times. This chain joins TRBV5-1 and TRBJ1-1; 10 positions match TRBD1. J lost 4 bases, V lost 4 bases, and 13 bases had no gene match. CDR1 is SGHRS, CDR2 YFSETQ, per germline. CDR3 length: 17 residues. This CDR3 is CASSHIQGTGEATEAFF. CDR3 in DNA: TGCGCCAGCAGCCATATACAAGGGACAGGGGAGGCCACTGAAGCTTTCTTT.

CDR3 coding DNA: TGTGCCAGCAGCTTAGGGGTCTGGAGCTCCTACAATGAGCAGTTCTTC. Protein: CASSLGVWSSYNEQFF. The chain carries TRBV7-8 and TRBJ2-1; D unclear. Per the germline V gene, CDR1 is SGHVS and CDR2 is FQNEAQ. V shed 1 base and J shed 0 bases, with 10 bases lying between them. This CDR3 has 16 amino acids.

The CDR3 sequence: CASSYSRGYEQYF. The CDR3 DNA is TGTGCCAGCAGTTACTCAAGGGGGTACGAGCAGTACTTC. This chain uses TRBV6-5 with TRBJ2-7, with D possibly TRBD1 on 6 matching bases. V was cut by 0 bases and J by 4 bases, with 7 bases left in between. CDR3 size: 13 residues. The germline V gene encodes CDR1 MNHEY and CDR2 SVGAGI.

The rearrangement joins TRBV6-2 or TRBV6-3 to TRBJ1-1; 7 nucleotides align to TRBD1. Germline assignment: CDR1 MNHEY and CDR2 SVGEGT. CDR3 size: 13 residues. V was clipped by 4 bases and J by 5 bases; unmatched bases: 4. The CDR3 loop is CASSSYRGTEAFF. Here the CDR3 DNA reads TGTGCCAGCAGTTCTTACAGGGGAACTGAAGCTTTCTTT.

The J gene is TRBJ2-3, the V gene TRBV15; possibly TRBD1 for D (7 bases). The germline V gene encodes CDR1 LNHNV and CDR2 YYDKDF (reference sequence). The CDR3 runs 17 residues. The ends were cut back, 0 bases at V and 8 bases at J, with 21 bases in the middle. CDR3 DNA sequence: TGTGCCACCAGCAGAGATCTTAGCGGAGGGGGCCGGAGTACGCAGTATTTT. Translating gives CATSRDLSGGGRSTQYF. Variable domain in full (rest from reference TRBV15 and TRBJ2-3): DAMVIQNPRYQVTQFGKPVTLSCSQTLNHNVMYWYQQKSSQAPKLLFHYYDKDFNNEADTPDNFQSRRPNTSFCFLDIRSPGLGDTAMYLCATSRDLSGGGRSTQYFGPGTRLTVL.

This chain connects TRBV6-2 or TRBV6-3 to TRBJ2-7, with 8 bases lining up with TRBD1. The CDR3 is made up of 15 amino acids. V lost 5 bases and J lost 5; bases outside the gene matches: 11. Germline CDR1 reads MNHEY; CDR2 reads SVGEGT. CDR3 sequence reads: CASSKGQASWDEQYF. DNA of the CDR3: TGTGCCAGCAGTAAGGGACAGGCGTCCTGGGACGAGCAGTACTTC.

The V call is TRBV9, the J call TRBJ2-3; TRBD2 agrees at 7 bases. This CDR3 is 16 amino acids long. Germline trimming cut 3 bases from V and 0 bases from J; bases unmatched to any gene: 7. Germline-derived CDR1 and CDR2 are SGDLS and YYNGEE. CDR3 residues: CASSAHLAASTDTQYF. The CDR3 nucleotides read TGTGCCAGCAGCGCCCACCTAGCGGCTAGCACAGATACGCAGTATTTT.

This sequence joins TRBV2 and TRBJ2-7; possible D gene TRBD1, 6 bases. Trimming pared 5 bases from V and 3 bases from J, leaving 14 bases between. Germline V lookup: CDR1 SNHLY, CDR2 FYNNEI. The CDR3 consists of 14 residues. The CDR3 sequence: CASSSDRSVYEQYF. The CDR3 DNA reads as TGTGCCAGCAGTTCAGACAGGTCGGTCTACGAGCAGTACTTC. Complete variable domain (other parts from reference TRBV2 and TRBJ2-7): EPEVTQTPSHQVTQMGQEVILRCVPISNHLYFYWYRQILGQKVEFLVSFYNNEISEKSEIFDDQFSVERPDGSNFTLKIRSTKLEDSAMYFCASSSDRSVYEQYFGPGTRLTVT.

This clone showed up just a few times. J is TRBJ2-5 and V is TRBV19; unclear D gene. The germline CDR1 and CDR2 sequences are LNHDA and SQIVND (reference sequence). Trimming cost V 5 bases and J 2 bases, with 6 bases left between them. The CDR3 contains 12 residues. CDR3 sequence: CASSFGQETQYF. Here the CDR3 DNA reads TGTGCCAGTAGTTTCGGTCAAGAGACCCAGTACTTC.

This clone appeared once. This rearrangement joins TRBV18 to TRBJ1-6; D is unresolved. The V and J ends lost 4 bases and 0 bases respectively, with 7 bases between them. Germline V gene sequence: CDR1 KGHSH, CDR2 LQKENI. This CDR3 contains 15 residues. CDR3 in amino acids: CASSLVSSYNSPLHF. CDR3 coding DNA: TGTGCCAGCTCACTCGTGAGCTCCTATAATTCACCCCTCCACTTT.

The chain has TRBV5-1 and TRBJ1-3; D not resolved. The germline V gene encodes CDR1 SGHRS and CDR2 YFSETQ. Trimming shortened V by 0 bases and J by 0 bases, and 7 bases separated the two germline ends. The CDR3 spans 15 residues. The CDR3 bases are TGCGCCAGCAGCTTGGGTGACACCTCTGGAAACACCATATATTTT. Amino acid sequence: CASSLGDTSGNTIYF.